Listed here are 9 T cell receptor beta chains from one sample, sequenced in a study of OX40 agonist ivuxolimab in advanced cancers. Preparation of the library involved the immunoSEQ multiplex PCR assay. Drawn from immuneACCESS, this table holds only the in-frame rearrangements with V and J called that TCRdb kept. Clones are partly lost; checked studies trace under half to an unresolved V gene and leave the rest unexplained. Within this sample are approximately 25,000 clones, with 65% to 90% of them counted one time only. The ten largest make up 48% of the sample. The sample consisted of CD4+ or CD8+ T cells sorted from blood, taken in a trial of the OX40 agonist ivuxolimab. The receptor set was obtained from an adult with an advanced solid tumor such as melanoma, head and neck, liver or kidney cancer.

The genes are TRBV7-9 and TRBJ2-7; D possibly corresponds to TRBD2 (6 bases). Germline V gene lookup returns CDR1 SEHNR and CDR2 FQNEAQ (reference sequence). This CDR3 region has 13 residues. Trimming shortened V by 8 bases and J by 6 bases, and 17 bases separated the two germline ends. The DNA for the CDR3 is TGTGCCAGCGGCGCACGGAGGGAAGCCGAGCAGTACTTC. Translation gives CASGARREAEQYF.

This sequence joins TRBV7-2 and TRBJ2-1; 7 bases fit TRBD2. The germline CDR1 and CDR2 sequences are SGHTA and FQGNSA. J lost 3 bases, V lost 6 bases, and 8 bases had no gene match. The CDR3 sequence is 15 residues long. CDR3 loop: CASSSGLVIYNEQFF. In DNA form, the CDR3 reads TGTGCCAGCAGTTCTGGACTAGTAATCTACAATGAGCAGTTCTTC.

The chain links TRBV11-1 to TRBJ2-7, with D perhaps TRBD2 (6 bases). Germline V CDR1 and CDR2: SGHAT, FQDESV (reference sequence). Trimming took 3 bases from V and 2 from J, leaving 8 bases between them. The CDR3 loop spans 13 amino acids. In DNA form, the CDR3 reads TGTGCCAGCAGCTTCGGACTAACCTACGAGCAGTACTTC. Translation: CASSFGLTYEQYF.

This clone was recorded once. The chain joins TRBV5-1 to TRBJ2-7, with 7 bases identical to TRBD1. Germline V gene lookup returns CDR1 SGHRS and CDR2 YFSETQ. The CDR3 loop spans 15 amino acids. V trimming: 4 bases; J trimming: 2 bases; junction bases outside the gene matches: 9. The CDR3 DNA sequence: TGCGCCAGCAGCCTGAACCGGGACAGCACCTACGAGCAGTACTTC. Residues: CASSLNRDSTYEQYF.

The J gene is TRBJ2-7, the V gene TRBV27; a possible D gene is TRBD2 (6 bases). There are 14 residues in the CDR3. V was clipped by 1 base and J by 1 base, with 8 bases between them. The germline V gene has CDR1 MNHEY and CDR2 SMNVEV (reference sequence). The CDR3 spells CASSLYGGSYEQYF. The CDR3 region has the DNA TGTGCCAGCAGTTTATACGGGGGTTCCTACGAGCAGTACTTC.

This clone has only one observation. V usage is TRBV6-5 and J usage is TRBJ2-7; 9 positions agree with TRBD1. The CDR3 sequence is 14 residues long. J gave up 2 bases and V 2 bases, and 1 base lay outside the gene matches. Looked up from germline, CDR1 is MNHEY and CDR2 is SVGAGI. The CDR3 is CASSYGQGTYEQYF. DNA of the CDR3: TGTGCCAGCAGTTACGGACAGGGGACCTACGAGCAGTACTTC.

J is TRBJ2-1 and V is TRBV29-1; D is unclear. Deletions cut 5 bases from V and 8 bases from J, with 13 bases between. Germline V CDR1 and CDR2: SQVTM, ANQGSEA. CDR3 size: 12 residues. CDR3 in amino acids: CSVRQDPYEQFF. In DNA, the CDR3 is TGCAGCGTTCGTCAGGATCCATATGAGCAGTTCTTC.

The J gene is TRBJ2-3, the V gene TRBV7-3; tentatively, D is TRBD2 (6 bases). V lost 5 bases to trimming and J lost 2 bases, with 20 bases between them. CDR1 is SGHTA, CDR2 FQGTGA, per germline. This CDR3 has 17 amino acids. The CDR3 DNA follows: TGTGCCAGCAGCCTCCTATCAGGGACTTCCTCCACAGATACGCAGTATTTT. As protein: CASSLLSGTSSTDTQYF.

This clone was counted a few times. The rearrangement uses TRBV6-1 and TRBJ1-2; D is ambiguous. Germline loops: CDR1 MNHNS, CDR2 SASEGT. V gave up 1 base and J gave up 5 bases, with 5 bases separating them. The CDR3 length is 12 residues. CDR3 coding DNA: TGTGCCAGCAGTGAAGGAGCGTATGGCTACACCTTC. This translates into CASSEGAYGYTF.